Following are 26 T cell receptor beta chains from one sample sequenced in a study of OX40 agonist ivuxolimab in advanced cancers. Data came from immunoSEQ multiplex PCR; TCRdb stores just in-frame clones and leaves some out. This repertoire shows about 70,000 clones, roughly 80% found once; its top ten account for 5% to 6.5%. The source material was CD4+ or CD8+ T cells sorted from blood, sampled in a trial of the OX40 agonist ivuxolimab. These receptors were collected from an adult with an advanced solid tumor such as melanoma, head and neck, liver or kidney cancer.

This rearrangement joins TRBV27 to TRBJ2-7; 9 bases are a match to TRBD1. Looked up from germline, CDR1 is MNHEY and CDR2 is SMNVEV (reference sequence). Unmatched junction bases numbered 9, after V lost 6 bases and J lost 3 bases. CDR3 length: 15 amino acids. CDR3 region: CASRETGTGNYEQYF. For the CDR3, the DNA is TGTGCCAGCAGGGAAACCGGGACAGGGAACTACGAGCAGTACTTC.

J is TRBJ2-4 and V is TRBV30; tentatively, D is TRBD2 (6 bases). The germline V and J ends were trimmed by 1 base and 0 bases, with 7 bases remaining between them. Germline loops: CDR1 GTSNPN, CDR2 SVGIG (reference sequence). CDR3 length: 14 amino acids. The CDR3 reads CAWSGRGAKNIQYF. For the CDR3, the DNA is TGTGCCTGGAGTGGGCGGGGAGCCAAAAACATTCAGTACTTC.

This clone came up once. The genes are TRBV20-1 and TRBJ1-2; 7 bases line up with TRBD1. The germline gives CDR1 DFQATT, CDR2 SNEGSKA (reference sequence). This CDR3 has 11 amino acids. With V trimmed by 4 bases and J by 8 bases, 4 bases remained unmatched. The CDR3 protein is CSANDREGYTF. The CDR3 DNA sequence: TGCAGTGCTAATGACAGGGAGGGCTACACCTTC.

The chain combines TRBV6-5 with TRBJ2-1; D possibly corresponds to TRBD2 (5 bases). Trimming pared 8 bases from V and 5 bases from J, leaving 19 bases between. The CDR3 extends over 15 amino acids. The germline gives CDR1 MNHEY, CDR2 SVGAGI. In DNA form, the CDR3 reads TGTGCCAGCGGAACCCGCGGGCGGTTAGACAATGAGCAGTTCTTC. Its translation: CASGTRGRLDNEQFF.

Written as DNA, the CDR3 is TGCGCCAGCAGCCAGGTTGGGACTTCCGTTGGCTACACCTTC. Amino acid sequence: CASSQVGTSVGYTF. The chain uses TRBV4-3 and TRBJ1-2; D possibly corresponds to TRBD1 (5 bases). CDR1 is LGHNA and CDR2 is YSLEER in the germline V gene. Deletions cut 3 bases from V and 7 bases from J, with 15 bases between. This CDR3 contains 14 residues.

The V gene is TRBV4-3, the J gene TRBJ1-2; 9 nucleotides agree with TRBD1. With 1 base clipped from V and 5 bases from J, the junction kept 5 bases outside the gene matches. This CDR3 has 15 residues. The V gene's germline CDR1 is LGHNA and CDR2 YSLEER. In DNA form, the CDR3 reads TGCGCCAGCAGCCAAGGGGACAGGGAACCTTATGGCTACACCTTC. It yields the protein CASSQGDREPYGYTF.

This chain connects TRBV19 to TRBJ2-2, with TRBD1 matching 8 bases. Germline CDR1 and CDR2: LNHDA and SQIVND (reference sequence). The J segment lost 4 bases and the V segment lost 4 bases, leaving 8 bases of the junction unmatched. CDR3 length: 16 residues. CDR3 amino acids: CASSTRQGRGTGELFF. In DNA, the CDR3 is TGTGCCAGTAGTACTCGACAGGGGCGAGGCACCGGGGAGCTGTTTTTT.

This chain uses TRBV28 with TRBJ2-1, with D possibly being TRBD1 (5 bases). Per the germline V gene, CDR1 is MDHEN and CDR2 is SYDVKM. Trimming took 5 bases from V and 0 from J, leaving 14 bases between them. This CDR3 has 16 amino acids. The CDR3 is CASSPSLTVSYNEQFF. For the CDR3, the DNA is TGTGCCAGCAGTCCTTCCCTGACAGTCTCCTACAATGAGCAGTTCTTC.

V and J are TRBV7-6 and TRBJ2-7; possible D gene TRBD2, 6 bases. Trimming took 5 bases from V and 0 from J, leaving 20 bases between them. There are 17 residues in the CDR3. CDR1 and CDR2 from the germline V gene are SGHVS and FNYEAQ. The CDR3 here is CASSPLTGRKTSYEQYF. The CDR3 DNA is TGTGCCAGCAGCCCACTGACCGGGAGAAAAACCTCCTACGAGCAGTACTTC.

This chain connects TRBV11-2 to TRBJ2-3; maybe TRBD2 (7 bases). Per the germline V gene, CDR1 is SGHAT and CDR2 is FQNNGV. The V and J ends lost 5 bases and 2 bases respectively, with 23 bases between them. This CDR3 spans 18 amino acids. CDR3 region: CASSQLGGASGHTDTQYF. As DNA, the CDR3 is TGTGCCAGCAGCCAATTAGGGGGGGCTAGCGGCCACACAGATACGCAGTATTTT.

J is TRBJ1-3 and V is TRBV9; D ambiguous. The CDR3 is 16 amino acids. In germline, CDR1 is SGDLS, CDR2 YYNGEE. V was pared by 0 bases and J by 3 bases, with 13 bases between. DNA of the CDR3: TGTGCCAGCAGCGTAGGGTACAGATCTTATGGAAACACCATATATTTT. Its translation is CASSVGYRSYGNTIYF.

The J gene is TRBJ1-4, the V gene TRBV19; tentatively, D is TRBD1 (5 bases). The V and J ends lost 3 bases and 3 bases respectively, with 11 bases between them. From germline, CDR1 is LNHDA and CDR2 SQIVND (reference sequence). The CDR3 loop spans 15 amino acids. CDR3 bases: TGTGCCAGTAGTATTGGTCAAGGGGCTAATGAAAAACTGTTTTTT. Its protein is CASSIGQGANEKLFF.

The gene calls are TRBV11-2 and TRBJ2-2; D ambiguous. The CDR3 loop spans 12 amino acids. The ends were cut back, 2 bases at V and 7 bases at J, with 5 bases in the middle. The germline V gene encodes CDR1 SGHAT and CDR2 FQNNGV. The CDR3: CASSLFGGELFF. The CDR3 DNA reads TGTGCCAGCAGCTTATTTGGCGGGGAGCTGTTTTTT.

This clone was counted once. The chain recombines TRBV5-1 with TRBJ1-2; the D gene is possibly TRBD1 (5 bases). Deletions cut 0 bases from V and 4 bases from J, with 13 bases between. The CDR3 has 15 residues. CDR1 and CDR2 (germline): SGHRS, YFSETQ. Here the CDR3 DNA reads TGCGCCAGCAGCTTGGAGTGGCAGGGAAGCTATGGCTACACCTTC. Amino acids: CASSLEWQGSYGYTF.

Of note for this clone: Other nucleotide sequences from this sample produce the same CDR3. The chain recombines TRBV6-1 with TRBJ2-7; D may be TRBD1 or TRBD2 (6 bases each). CDR1 and CDR2 from the germline V gene are MNHNS and SASEGT. V dropped 2 bases and J dropped 7 bases, with 21 bases sitting between them. The CDR3 runs 16 residues. CDR3 loop: CASSEKAGWGPGEQYF. CDR3 nucleotides: TGTGCCAGCAGTGAAAAGGCGGGGTGGGGGCCCGGGGAGCAGTACTTC.

The rearrangement joins TRBV19 to TRBJ2-6; 7 nucleotides line up with TRBD1. V gave up 9 bases and J gave up 0 bases; unmatched junction bases: 8. CDR3 length equals 16 residues. Germline V lookup: CDR1 LNHDA, CDR2 SQIVND (reference sequence). CDR3 DNA: TGTGCCAGCCGGGACAGCCCACACTCTGGGGCCAACGTCCTGACTTTC. This translates into CASRDSPHSGANVLTF.

This clone was counted only a few times. The chain's CDR3 is CASSLGQGYGSPLHF. The CDR3 nucleotides read TGCGCCAGCAGCTTGGGACAGGGTTATGGTTCACCCCTCCACTTT. The V call is TRBV5-1, the J call TRBJ1-6, with TRBD1 matching over 7 bases. The CDR3 runs to 15 residues. Unmatched junction bases numbered 6, after V lost 0 bases and J lost 9 bases. CDR1 is SGHRS and CDR2 is YFSETQ in the germline V gene.

This clone has a handful of counts. The chain combines TRBV5-1 with TRBJ2-4, with D perhaps TRBD2 (6 bases). Germline V lookup: CDR1 SGHRS, CDR2 YFSETQ. Trimming stripped 0 bases from V and 8 bases from J, with 12 bases between. This CDR3 contains 14 residues. The chain's CDR3 is CASSLDSGDDIQYF. The CDR3 region has the DNA TGCGCCAGCAGCTTGGATAGCGGAGATGACATTCAGTACTTC.

The rearrangement uses TRBV28 and TRBJ1-1, with a tentative D call TRBD1 (6 bases). The CDR3 spans 13 residues. In germline, CDR1 is MDHEN, CDR2 SYDVKM. Trimming pared 6 bases from V and 6 bases from J, leaving 14 bases between. CDR3 sequence: CASRSRGRAEAFF. CDR3 DNA sequence: TGTGCCAGCAGGTCCAGGGGAAGGGCTGAAGCTTTCTTT.

The chain uses TRBV5-1 and TRBJ2-3; 9 nucleotides match TRBD2. Germline V gene sequence: CDR1 SGHRS, CDR2 YFSETQ. The CDR3 has 15 amino acids. With V trimmed by 0 bases and J by 4 bases, 3 bases remained unmatched. The CDR3, as DNA: TGCGCCAGCAGCTTGGTAGCGGGAGTGCCAGATACGCAGTATTTT. Amino acids: CASSLVAGVPDTQYF.

This clone has only one observation. This sequence joins TRBV7-9 and TRBJ1-5; D may be TRBD1 (5 bases). The CDR3 loop spans 14 amino acids. CDR1 and CDR2 from the germline V gene are SEHNR and FQNEAQ (reference sequence). Between the trimmed V and J ends, which lost 1 base and 10 bases, there was a span of 14 bases. In nucleotides, the CDR3 is TGTGCCAGCAGCTTAGGGGCAGGGTGGGACCCCCAGCATTTT. Translation gives CASSLGAGWDPQHF.

The chain links TRBV21-1 to TRBJ2-1. TRBV21-1 is listed as a pseudogene. This CDR3 region has 13 residues. In DNA, the CDR3 is TGTGCCAGCAGCAAAGCGGGGGAACATGAGCAGTTCTTC. Encoded protein: CASSKAGEHEQFF.

The chain joins TRBV6-1 to TRBJ2-7, with TRBD1 matching over 8 bases. The CDR3 is 15 residues long. Trimming cost V 6 bases and J 2 bases; bases outside gene matches: 9. The germline V gene has CDR1 MNHNS and CDR2 SASEGT. The CDR3 DNA reads as TGTGCCAGCAGCCAAGACTGGACAGGGACCTACGAGCAGTACTTC. Translating it yields CASSQDWTGTYEQYF.

In nucleotides, the CDR3 is TGTGCCAGCAGCTTAGGGCAGAATGCTAACTATGGCTACACCTTC. It codes for CASSLGQNANYGYTF. This sequence joins TRBV7-8 and TRBJ1-2, with D hard to call. Germline V CDR1 and CDR2: SGHVS, FQNEAQ. The CDR3 runs to 15 residues. V lost 1 base, J lost 0 bases, and 9 bases lay in between.

The chain is built from TRBV6-5 and TRBJ2-1; 7 bases are shared with TRBD2. Germline lookup yields CDR1 MNHEY and CDR2 SVGAGI. With V trimmed by 6 bases and J by 1 base, 6 bases remained unmatched. This CDR3 is built from 15 residues. The CDR3 is CASRGGSGSYNEQFF. CDR3 bases: TGTGCCAGCAGGGGAGGGTCGGGGTCCTACAATGAGCAGTTCTTC.

The rearrangement uses TRBV9 and TRBJ2-7; 7 bases line up with TRBD1. Germline CDR1 is SGDLS and CDR2 is YYNGEE. The CDR3 has 14 residues. J lost 5 bases, V lost 0 bases, and 5 bases had no gene match. The CDR3 region is CASSVEGQSDEQYF. The CDR3 coding sequence is TGTGCCAGCAGCGTAGAGGGACAGAGTGACGAGCAGTACTTC.